A single sample is the source of the 5 T cell receptor beta chains below, sequenced in a study of human T cells and chemical hapten exposure. TCRdb used MiXCR to reprocess the RACE reads, holding one entry per CDR3 protein. In the table there are more than 100,000 distinct CDR3 sequences, 11% of which are singletons. Indicated time point: patch test 3, about 24 weeks after DPC sensitization. Treatment: therapeutic diphenylcyclopropenone sensitization with weekly scalp DPC. The sequencing used whole blood, collected in connection with sensitization to the hapten diphenylcyclopropenone (DPC). All receptors come from a woman between 45 and 65 years old with alopecia areata. Some clones in this sample may be carry-over from other donors' samples.

This clonotype was found a few times. This rearrangement joins TRBV6-2 or TRBV6-3 to TRBJ1-1; possibly TRBD1 for D (6 bases). The CDR3 runs 18 residues. Germline CDR1 MNHEY, CDR2 SVGEGT. Trimming shortened V by 7 bases and J by 0 bases, and 24 bases separated the two germline ends. CDR3 DNA sequence: TGTGCCAGCATTTCTCGCTTTGGACAGAAGATCATGAACACTGAAGCTTTCTTT. This codes for CASISRFGQKIMNTEAFF.

The genes are TRBV13 and TRBJ2-3; D possibly corresponds to TRBD2 (5 bases). Germline assignment: CDR1 PRHDT and CDR2 FYEKMQ (reference sequence). The CDR3 covers 17 residues. Trimming cost V 5 bases and J 9 bases, with 27 bases left between them. The CDR3 reads CASSERIGLASRVTQYF. For the CDR3, the DNA is TGTGCCAGCAGCGAAAGGATCGGGCTAGCTTCTAGAGTAACGCAGTATTTT.

This clonotype was seen at least ten times. The chain combines TRBV12-3 or TRBV12-4 with TRBJ2-5; D is unresolved. The CDR3 extends over 13 amino acids. V lost 3 bases and J 4 bases, leaving 9 bases between the germline ends. In DNA, the CDR3 is TGTGCCAGCAGTTTCGGGCCCGTAGAGACCCAGTACTTC. Translating gives CASSFGPVETQYF.

The V call is TRBV20-1, the J call TRBJ2-7; no clear D gene. V was cut by 8 bases and J by 0 bases, with 11 bases left in between. Germline lookup yields CDR1 DFQATT and CDR2 SNEGSKA (reference sequence). The CDR3 is 12 residues long. The CDR3 region is CSFRADSYEQYF. As DNA, the CDR3 is TGCAGTTTTCGTGCAGACTCCTACGAGCAGTACTTC.

This clonotype has more than one count but fewer than ten. The V call is TRBV20-1, the J call TRBJ1-3, with TRBD1 matching 7 bases. The CDR3 runs to 15 residues. The germline gives CDR1 DFQATT, CDR2 SNEGSKA (reference sequence). Trimming at V came to 4 bases and at J to 7 bases, leaving 13 bases not matched to a gene. As DNA, the CDR3 is TGCAGTGCTACGCCCAGACAGGGCCCCACGAACACCATATATTTT. It codes for CSATPRQGPTNTIYF.